This T cell receptor (beta chain) emerged from a study of blood T cell repertoires in COVID-19 (dated by TCRdb to 2019 to 2021). At the level of the whole study: Collaborator samples came from the United States, Italy and Spain and covered acute and convalescent phases of COVID-19. The material from the prospective study consisted of cDNA or gDNA derived from T cells, B-cell-depleted T cells, or PBMCs. Subjects who had been exposed to COVID-19, were actively infected with it, or had recovered from it provided the deeply sampled blood TCRbeta repertoires that made up the dataset. The repertoires were released in a freely available public database meant as a resource for research on the immune response to SARS-CoV-2. Samples came from the ongoing ImmuneRACE study (first 160 participants) plus 1,254 subjects from 6 global collaborators. A de-identified subject ID, COVID-19 status, age in years and sex were almost always included in the sample metadata. Where HLA class I and class II types were available, the types were taken from metadata supplied by the sample provider, not from assay-based typing. Broader findings and caveats from the paper: The amount of clinical and demographic metadata varied by source and participant and was provided uncurated.

With respect to this clone: It lacks a known antigen. No base quality values were provided; no much bigger clone lies one nucleotide off.

The immunoSEQ Assay, a bias-controlled multiplex PCR, was used to amplify TCRbeta CDR3 regions from genomic DNA. As for the original processing: The number of nucleated cells in each sample was estimated from the amplification of reference gene primers within the assay. Sequence reads were collapsed and filtered to measure the absolute abundance of every unique TCRbeta CDR3 rearrangement. Productive Simpson clonality was computed per sample as the square root of Simpson's diversity index over productive rearrangements. TCRdb provides this immuneACCESS table in a form limited to in-frame rearrangements. Some clones are lacking; in checked studies, under half of them reflect an unresolved V gene, and why the rest are absent is not known. From that table come the V and J calls and clone size; the DNA was used to work out D and trimming. The sample profile shows a few hundred thousand clones; approximately 89% of them were found once. The top ten clones comprise about 2% of the sample.

V loses 5 bases of germline sequence and J loses 6 bases, and the interval between the two ends is 11 bases. The CDR3 contains 13 residues, cysteine and phenylalanine counted. Only the CDR3 portion is preserved as DNA: 39 bases, with reading frame beginning at the first base. As encoded in the germline V gene, CDR1 is SNHLY while CDR2 is FYNNEI. Enrolling through a virtual design, the prospective study's participants ranged in age from roughly 18 to 89 years and lived across approximately 25 United States geographic areas. Cohort assignment in the prospective study relied on participant-reported clinical history from a screening survey and a study questionnaire. Recovered participants in ImmuneRACE Cohort 3 were defined as having two consecutive negative NP/OP PCR tests, clearance from a healthcare professional, or resolution of symptoms. Mobile phlebotomists in the prospective study collected whole blood, serum and a nasopharyngeal or oropharyngeal swab from every participant. Over a 2-month period, participants in the prospective study had the option of providing additional blood draws and questionnaires. Blood samples from the prospective study were shipped frozen or at room temperature prior to DNA extraction.

The rearrangement joined TRBV2 to TRBJ1-5; TRBD1 could be the D gene, as 5 bases match. The TCR originated in an older woman who had recovered from COVID-19. Input material: PBMCs or T cells enriched from blood (not recorded which). CDR3 loop: CASSSVQGQPQHF. The nucleotide sequence is TGTGCCAGCAGTTCGGTCCAGGGTCAGCCCCAGCATTTT.